This is a list of T cell receptor beta chains from one sample in a study of T cell responses to AZD1222 COVID-19 vaccine. Profiling relied on immunoSEQ multiplex PCR, and the TCRdb table lists in-frame clones only, not all of them. The sample consists of roughly 150,000 clones, around 92% of them appearing once. This specimen was peripheral blood, taken 28 days after the second AZD1222 dose. Receptor source: an adult who received the AZD1222 COVID-19 vaccine. Each CDR3 is given with its conserved first and last residue. D genes are given only for firm matches. Clone size is given for some rows only: seen once, a few or many times, or a class if the clone is expanded.

TRBJ1-2	TRBV3-1/TRBV3-2	.	.	CASSPPSGGTGGYTF	TGTGCCAGCAGCCCCCCGTCGGGGGGGACGGGAGGCTACACCTTC
TRBJ2-1	TRBV19	few	.	CASSIQQLNEQFF	TGTGCCAGTAGTATTCAACAGCTAAATGAGCAGTTCTTC
TRBJ1-4	TRBV25-1	.	.	CASSEGDTQKLFF	TGTGCCAGCAGTGAGGGGGACACCCAAAAACTGTTTTTT
TRBJ2-7	TRBV9	.	.	CASSADGEQYF	TGTGCCAGCAGCGCGGACGGCGAGCAGTACTTC
TRBJ1-2	TRBV15	.	TRBD1	CATSRDLFTGGADYGYTF	TGTGCCACCAGCAGAGACCTCTTTACAGGGGGCGCCGACTATGGCTACACCTTC
TRBJ1-1	TRBV7-9	.	.	CASSLVGLQMLAFF	TGTGCCAGCAGCTTAGTTGGCCTTCAAATGTTGGCTTTCTTT
TRBJ2-2	TRBV14	.	.	CASSQEFGYYGTTGELFF	TGTGCCAGCAGCCAAGAGTTTGGGTACTACGGGACGACCGGGGAGCTGTTTTTT
TRBJ2-7	TRBV7-2	once	TRBD1	CASSPTGVDSYEQYF	TGTGCCAGCAGCCCTACAGGGGTGGACTCCTACGAGCAGTACTTC
TRBJ1-4	TRBV9	.	TRBD1	CASSVGVTGGANEKLFF	TGTGCCAGCAGCGTAGGTGTTACAGGGGGCGCGAATGAAAAACTGTTTTTT
TRBJ2-7	TRBV19	few	.	CASSIASGLAGEQYF	TGTGCCAGTAGTATCGCCTCGGGACTCGCAGGCGAGCAGTACTTC
TRBJ2-3	TRBV5-6	.	TRBD1	CASSRQGAREYF	TGTGCCAGCAGCCGACAGGGGGCGCGGGAGTATTTT
TRBJ1-5	TRBV6-5	.	TRBD1	CASSQQGGQPQHF	TGTGCCAGCAGTCAACAGGGGGGGCAGCCCCAGCATTTT
TRBJ1-6	TRBV6-5	.	TRBD1	CASKTGENSPLHF	TGTGCCAGCAAAACAGGGGAAAATTCACCCCTCCACTTT
TRBJ1-2	TRBV12-3/TRBV12-4	.	.	CASSLAQEYGYTF	TGTGCCAGCAGTTTGGCACAGGAGTATGGCTACACCTTC
TRBJ1-2	TRBV7-2	.	.	CASSIRDGYTF	TGTGCCAGCAGCATCAGGGATGGCTACACCTTC
TRBJ1-1	TRBV27	.	.	CASLKAGLSWTEAFF	TGTGCCAGCCTTAAAGCAGGGTTGTCTTGGACTGAAGCTTTCTTT